This TCR beta chain was sequenced in a study of T cells in Graves' hyperthyroidism and ophthalmopathy. Findings of the study overall: Most clonotypes expanded in the thyroid (above 0.001) were also present in blood. With a median lead of around 5.9 months before onset, the model predicted ophthalmopathy. Through a model of 13 V-J features, ophthalmopathy was separated from stable hyperthyroidism.

A word on this clonotype: As yet, its antigen is unknown.

Clinical symptoms, serum thyroxine and TRAb, thyroid ultrasound and orbital computed tomography were used for the diagnoses. This CDR3 is 17 amino acids long. V gave up 6 bases and J gave up 1 base, with 21 bases separating them. Germline CDR1 is SNHLY and CDR2 is FYNNEI. RNA transcripts were the template for amplifying TCR beta CDR3 regions. In the first-round RT-PCR of the TCR CDR3, the HTBI primer set was used. TCRdb fed the multiplex PCR reads into MiXCR, producing one record per CDR3 protein. The data contain more than 550,000 distinct CDR3 sequences, about 45% of them singletons. The source of this sequence is an adult man with Graves' disease, either hyperthyroidism or ophthalmopathy (not recorded which). The chain links TRBV2 to TRBJ1-1, with a possible D match to TRBD1 (5 bases). Sequencing was carried out using peripheral blood or thyroid tissue (not recorded which). CDR3 loop: CASSHPLMEGTNTEAFF. CDR3 bases: TGTGCCAGCAGCCACCCCCTCATGGAGGGGACGAACACTGAAGCTTTCTTT.